The 15 T cell receptor beta chains presented below share a single source sample, sequenced in a study of post-analysis software for immune sequencing data. Study-wide points: Patients used about five TRBV segments, including TRBV5-6, TRBV5-1 and TRBV20-1, more often than controls.

Antigen specificity for these receptors is unknown. The library was made from cDNA and included unique molecular identifiers. TCRdb reprocessed the PCR reads via MiXCR and lists one record per CDR3 protein. The table records hundreds of thousands of distinct CDR3 sequences, 25% to 30% of them present only once. Sequenced input: blood. The source is a girl aged 5-17 years with multiple sclerosis.

The chain couples TRBV13 to TRBJ2-5, with D unclear. The assigned J gene may be wrong: the sequence end matches TRBJ2-7 better. Looked up from germline, CDR1 is PRHDT and CDR2 is FYEKMQ (reference sequence). The CDR3 runs to 14 residues. The CDR3 coding sequence is TGTGCCAGCAGCGGAGTCGAGCATAGTTACGAGCAGTACTTC. Translated, it gives CASSGVEHSYEQYF.

The V and J genes are TRBV4-1 and TRBJ1-5; D ambiguous. This CDR3 has 13 residues. The V gene's germline CDR1 is MGHRA and CDR2 YSYEKL. The V end lost 4 bases, the J end lost 7 bases, and 11 bases lay between the germline ends. The CDR3 is CASSRDFWQPQHF. CDR3 nucleotides: TGCGCCAGCAGCCGAGATTTCTGGCAGCCCCAGCATTTT.

This clonotype was found once. This chain links TRBV7-2 with TRBJ2-1; D remains unclear. This CDR3 comprises 16 residues. Trimming removed 3 bases from V and 2 bases from J, with 14 bases in between. Looked up from germline, CDR1 is SGHTA and CDR2 is FQGNSA. CDR3 sequence (DNA): TGTGCCAGCAGCTTCAGTAGGGATAGGACCTACAATGAGCAGTTCTTC. Translating it yields CASSFSRDRTYNEQFF. The whole variable domain, remainder taken from reference TRBV7-2 and TRBJ2-1, is GAGVSQSPSNKVTEKGKDVELRCDPISGHTALYWYRQSLGQGLEFLIYFQGNSAPDKSGLPSDRFSAERTGGSVSTLTIQRTQQEDSAVYLCASSFSRDRTYNEQFFGPGTRLTVL.

This clonotype was counted many times. The V call is TRBV10-3, the J call TRBJ2-7; TRBD2 matches 14 bases. The CDR3 consists of 14 residues. The trim removed 6 bases at V and 5 bases at J, leaving 3 bases unmatched. CDR1 is ENHRY and CDR2 is SYGVKD in the germline V gene. The CDR3 DNA reads as TGTGCCATCAGGACTAGCGGGAGGGGGAACGAGCAGTACTTC. This sequence encodes CAIRTSGRGNEQYF.

This chain uses TRBV28 with TRBJ2-7; D gene unclear. CDR1 is MDHEN and CDR2 is SYDVKM in the germline V gene. The CDR3 consists of 14 residues. The V gene lost 7 bases and the J gene lost 2 bases, with 15 bases spanning the gap. The CDR3 loop is CASNLGIDPYEQYF. For the CDR3, the DNA is TGTGCCAGCAACTTAGGCATAGACCCCTACGAGCAGTACTTC.

This clonotype was counted ten times or more. The V and J genes are TRBV11-2 and TRBJ2-5; TRBD2 agrees at 8 bases. V lost 3 bases to trimming and J lost 2 bases; unmatched junction nucleotides: 8. Germline-derived CDR1 and CDR2 are SGHAT and FQNNGV. The CDR3 is 16 residues long. The CDR3 is CASSFRGGLGQETQYF. CDR3 DNA: TGTGCCAGCAGCTTCCGGGGGGGACTAGGGCAAGAGACCCAGTACTTC.

The genes are TRBV7-2 and TRBJ2-1; no clear D. The CDR3 length is 15 residues. Germline CDR1 and CDR2: SGHTA and FQGNSA. V was clipped by 3 bases and J by 0 bases, with 9 bases between them. CDR3 region: CASSFSLSSYNEQFF. The CDR3 bases are TGTGCCAGCAGCTTTTCACTCAGCTCCTACAATGAGCAGTTCTTC.

This clonotype occurred a few times. The V gene is TRBV27, the J gene TRBJ2-1; D unresolved. The CDR3 contains 14 residues. V lost 3 bases and J lost 6, with 12 bases in between. Germline CDR1 and CDR2: MNHEY and SMNVEV (reference sequence). The CDR3 sequence: CASSLGSAGNEQFF. The CDR3, as DNA: TGTGCCAGCAGTTTGGGGTCGGCCGGCAATGAGCAGTTCTTC.

This clonotype was counted a few times. V and J are TRBV6-5 and TRBJ2-4, with 8 bases identical to TRBD2. The J call could be wrong; TRBJ2-7 is a better fit for the DNA end. The CDR3 loop spans 15 amino acids. The germline V gene encodes CDR1 MNHEY and CDR2 SVGAGI. The chain's CDR3 is CASSFWPGGPYEQYF. CDR3 DNA: TGTGCCAGCAGTTTCTGGCCGGGAGGGCCCTACGAGCAGTACTTC.

This clonotype was picked up many times. The chain carries TRBV7-9 and TRBJ1-2, with 9 bases that match TRBD1. CDR3 size: 13 residues. Trimming took 5 bases from V and 3 from J; bases not matched to a gene: 1. Germline assignment: CDR1 SEHNR and CDR2 FQNEAQ (reference sequence). The CDR3 spells CASSRDRDYGYTF. CDR3 coding DNA: TGTGCCAGCAGCCGGGACAGGGACTATGGCTACACCTTC.

This clonotype was seen a few times. The rearrangement joins TRBV20-1 to TRBJ2-7; 10 nucleotides agree with TRBD1. The junction had 8 bases not matched to a gene; V was cut back by 6 bases and J by 3 bases. Germline CDR1 and CDR2: DFQATT and SNEGSKA (reference sequence). The CDR3 length is 14 residues. CDR3 sequence reads: CSADEDRGVYEQYF. In DNA, the CDR3 is TGCAGTGCCGACGAGGACAGGGGGGTCTACGAGCAGTACTTC.

This chain connects TRBV2 to TRBJ2-6; TRBD1 aligns across 10 bases. Germline values: CDR1 SNHLY, CDR2 FYNNEI. This CDR3 region has 16 residues. V lost 4 bases and J lost 2; bases outside the gene matches: 2. CDR3 amino acids: CASSVDRGAGANVLTF. CDR3 nucleotides: TGTGCCAGCAGTGTGGACAGGGGGGCTGGGGCCAACGTCCTGACTTTC.

The V call is TRBV6-2 or TRBV6-3, the J call TRBJ2-3, with 16 nucleotides matching TRBD2. Trimming at V came to 6 bases and at J to 3 bases, leaving 9 bases not matched to a gene. Germline CDR1 MNHEY, CDR2 SVGEGT. This CDR3 is 18 amino acids long. Here the CDR3 reads CASRGTPGLAGGTDTQYF. The CDR3 DNA sequence: TGTGCCAGCAGAGGAACACCGGGACTAGCGGGAGGGACAGATACGCAGTATTTT.

This chain joins TRBV15 and TRBJ1-6; D not resolved. The CDR3 is 14 amino acids. The germline V and J ends were trimmed by 3 bases and 9 bases, with 12 bases remaining between them. CDR1 LNHNV and CDR2 YYDKDF come from the germline V gene (reference sequence). CDR3 sequence: CATSREGRTSPLHF. The CDR3 DNA follows: TGTGCCACCAGCAGGGAGGGTCGAACTTCACCCCTCCACTTT.

This clonotype turned up a few times. This chain connects TRBV10-3 to TRBJ2-1; TRBD1 might be the D (6 bases). Trimming cost V 6 bases and J 6 bases, with 9 bases left between them. Germline loops: CDR1 ENHRY, CDR2 SYGVKD. The CDR3 length is 12 residues. DNA for the CDR3: TGTGCCATCAGAGGGGGTGGCAATGAGCAGTTCTTC. This sequence encodes CAIRGGGNEQFF.